This T cell receptor (beta chain) came from a study of OX40 agonist ivuxolimab in advanced cancers. Study details: Aged about 23 to 80 with a mean of 60 years, they were under 85% male.

V shed 4 bases and J 9 bases; nucleotides not matched to a gene: 5. CDR3 length equals 15 residues. Germline V gene sequence: CDR1 SGHVS, CDR2 FNYEAQ. Remarks on this clone: Its target is not known.

Regarding the study as a whole: Dose levels from 0.1 to 3.0 mg/kg saw CD4+ and CD8+ blood T cells expand clonally by week 6. It was not determined which antigens were specifically recognized by the peripheral T cells that had undergone clonal expansion. The mean number of expanded clones was higher in CD8+ T cells than in CD4+.

Sequencing used immunoSEQ multiplex PCR; TCRdb keeps in-frame clones, though not all of them. The sample yields around 60,000 clones, around 87% seen once. This TCR derives from an adult with an advanced solid tumor such as melanoma, head and neck, liver or kidney cancer. Source: CD4+ or CD8+ T cells sorted from blood, taken in a trial of the OX40 agonist ivuxolimab. The chain couples TRBV7-6 to TRBJ1-6, with TRBD1 identical over 11 bases. As DNA, the CDR3 is TGTGCCAGCAGCTCGCCCGGGACAGGGGGTTCACCCCTCCACTTT. Translating it yields CASSSPGTGGSPLHF.